Below are 7 T cell receptor beta chains sequenced from a single sample in a study of T cell responses to AZD1222 COVID-19 vaccine. TCRdb's table, derived via immunoSEQ multiplex PCR, lists solely in-frame clones and lacks some. The sample carries about 110,000 clones, 89% recorded once. Source: peripheral blood, taken on day 0 of MenACWY control vaccination. The receptors originated from an adult in good health.

V and J are TRBV7-9 and TRBJ1-2; the D gene is possibly TRBD1 (5 bases). V was clipped by 3 bases and J by 1 base, with 12 bases between them. The CDR3 has 15 residues. Germline V gene data show CDR1 as SEHNR and CDR2 as FQNEAQ (reference sequence). Here the CDR3 DNA reads TGTGCCAGCAGCTTCCCGGCAGGGAGTAACTATGGCTACACCTTC. This sequence encodes CASSFPAGSNYGYTF.

The genes are TRBV5-4 and TRBJ2-7, with TRBD1 matching 8 bases. Trimming at V came to 4 bases and at J to 6 bases, leaving 9 bases not matched to a gene. CDR3 length: 14 residues. CDR1 and CDR2 (germline): SGHNT, YYREEE (reference sequence). The DNA for the CDR3 is TGTGCCAGCAGCACACAGGGGGTGGCCTCCGAGCAGTACTTC. Amino acids: CASSTQGVASEQYF. Full variable domain (rest looked up from reference TRBV5-4 and TRBJ2-7): ETGVTQSPTHLIKTRGQQVTLRCSSQSGHNTVSWYQQALGQGPQFIFQYYREEENGRGNFPPRFSGLQFPNYSSELNVNALELDDSALYLCASSTQGVASEQYFGPGTRLTVT.

The chain combines TRBV10-1 with TRBJ2-3; TRBD2 matches 8 bases. Germline values: CDR1 WNHNN, CDR2 SYGVQD (reference sequence). The CDR3 sequence is 15 residues long. With 0 bases clipped from V and 4 bases from J, the junction kept 3 bases outside the gene matches. The CDR3 DNA is TGCGCCAGCAGTGAGTCGACTAGCGAGGCAGATACGCAGTATTTT. Amino acids: CASSESTSEADTQYF.

The CDR3 bases are TGTGCCAGCAGTTACTCCCCGCTCACTGAAGCTTTCTTT. It specifies CASSYSPLTEAFF. J is TRBJ1-1 and V is TRBV6-5; no firm D call. Per germline, CDR1 MNHEY and CDR2 SVGAGI. This CDR3 comprises 13 residues. V shed 0 bases and J shed 4 bases, with 6 bases lying between them.

V usage is TRBV19 and J usage is TRBJ1-3; D gene ambiguous. The V end was cut by 6 bases, the J end by 0 bases, with 9 bases between. The CDR3 is 14 residues long. Germline V gives CDR1 LNHDA, CDR2 SQIVND (reference sequence). CDR3 amino acids: CASRPGYSGNTIYF. CDR3 bases: TGTGCCAGTAGGCCGGGATACTCTGGAAACACCATATATTTT.

In its sample, this clone was seen once. V gene TRBV15 combines with J gene TRBJ1-4; tentatively, D is TRBD1 (5 bases). This CDR3 spans 15 amino acids. From germline, CDR1 is LNHNV and CDR2 YYDKDF (reference sequence). V lost 7 bases to trimming and J lost 7 bases, with 19 bases between them. The DNA of the CDR3 is TGTGCCACCACGATATGGAGGGGAGGGAGTGAAAAACTGTTTTTT. Translated, it gives CATTIWRGGSEKLFF.

DNA of the CDR3: TGTGCCAGCAGCAGGGCCCGGGACACCTCTTGGTATGGCTACACCTTC. It yields the protein CASSRARDTSWYGYTF. The rearrangement uses TRBV5-6 and TRBJ1-2; D may be TRBD1 (6 bases). The CDR3 covers 16 residues. Per the germline V gene, CDR1 is SGHDT and CDR2 is YYEEEE. Between the trimmed V and J ends, which lost 4 bases and 5 bases, there was a span of 21 bases. The variable domain in full, with the rest retrieved from reference TRBV5-6 and TRBJ1-2, is DAGVTQSPTHLIKTRGQQVTLRCSPKSGHDTVSWYQQALGQGPQFIFQYYEEEERQRGNFPDRFSGHQFPNYSSELNVNALLLGDSALYLCASSRARDTSWYGYTFGSGTRLTVV.